This TCR beta chain comes out of a study of blood T cell repertoires in COVID-19 (dated by TCRdb to the early 2020s). Turning to the overall study: Samples from collaborators originated in the United States, Italy and Spain and spanned both the acute and convalescent phases of COVID-19. The prospective study material was composed of cDNA or gDNA derived from T cells, B-cell-depleted T cells, or PBMCs. Subjects who had been exposed to COVID-19, were actively infected with it, or had recovered from it provided the deeply sampled blood TCRbeta repertoires that made up the dataset. The repertoires were released in a freely available public database meant as a resource for research on the immune response to SARS-CoV-2. The samples were drawn from the first 160 participants of the ongoing ImmuneRACE study and from 950 to 1,500 subjects provided by 6 global collaborators. Sample metadata almost always included a de-identified subject ID, COVID-19 status, age in years and sex. HLA class I and class II types, where available, came from metadata supplied by the sample provider rather than from assay-based typing. The research as a whole found: How much clinical and demographic metadata was included differed by source and by participant, and the metadata was provided uncurated.

One collaborating source in Seattle enrolled patients while the patients were actively infected and followed the patients over time throughout the course of disease. Whole blood was collected in K2EDTA tubes by collaborating institutions according to the institutions' own protocols. Collaborator samples were shipped for TCRbeta analysis as frozen whole blood, isolated PBMCs, or DNA extracted from either sample type. In the germline V gene, CDR1 corresponds to MDHEN and CDR2 to SYDVKM. Counted from cysteine to phenylalanine, this CDR3 has 17 amino acids. The sequence is cut down to CDR3 DNA, 51 bases in frame from base 1. Germline trimming amounts to 2 bases on V and 4 bases on J, with 12 as the count of junction bases outside the gene matches. TCRbeta CDR3 regions were amplified from genomic DNA using the immunoSEQ Assay, a bias-controlled multiplex PCR. Concerning the study's data processing: The number of nucleated cells in each sample was estimated by amplification of reference gene primers within the assay. To quantify the absolute abundance of each unique TCRbeta CDR3 rearrangement, sequence reads were collapsed and filtered. Productive Simpson clonality was computed per sample as the square root of Simpson's diversity index over productive rearrangements. TCRdb mirrors the immuneACCESS table, restricted to in-frame sequences. Some clones are absent from its copies; in checked studies, under half trace to an unresolved V gene, and the reason for the others is unknown. The DNA was the basis for D and trimming; V, J and clone size are from that table. This sample lists around 430,000 clones; roughly 88% were detected once. Jointly, the top ten make up over 9.5% of the sample.

In the case of this clone: Which antigen it targets is not known. The input lacks base qualities; no much larger clone sits a single base away.

The TCR was taken from a woman aged 50 to 60 with COVID-19, enrolled during active disease. The chain links TRBV28 with TRBJ2-7; 9 bases in between match TRBD2. The sample consisted of peripheral blood. This receptor carries the CDR3 CASSLPLSLAGPYEQYF. Here is the DNA: TGTGCCAGCAGTTTACCCTTATCCCTAGCGGGGCCATACGAGCAGTACTTC. The reference TRBV28 and TRBJ2-7 proteins fill in what lies around the CDR3, so the full variable domain reads DVKVTQSSRYLVKRTGEKVFLECVQDMDHENMFWYRQDPGLGLRLIYFSYDVKMKEKGDIPEGYSVSREKKERFSLILESASTNQTSMYLCASSLPLSLAGPYEQYFGPGTRLTVT.